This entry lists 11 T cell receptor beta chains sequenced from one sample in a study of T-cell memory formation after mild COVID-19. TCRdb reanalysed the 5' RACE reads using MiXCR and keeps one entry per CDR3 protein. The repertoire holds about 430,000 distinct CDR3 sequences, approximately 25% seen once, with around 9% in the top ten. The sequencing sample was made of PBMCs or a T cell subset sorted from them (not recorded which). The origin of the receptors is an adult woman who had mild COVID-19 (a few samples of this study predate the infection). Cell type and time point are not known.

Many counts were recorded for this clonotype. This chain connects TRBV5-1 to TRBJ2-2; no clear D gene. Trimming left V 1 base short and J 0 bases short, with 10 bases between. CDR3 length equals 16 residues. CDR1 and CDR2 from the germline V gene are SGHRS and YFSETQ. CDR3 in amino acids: CASSLLLVANTGELFF. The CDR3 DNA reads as TGCGCCAGCAGCTTGCTGCTAGTAGCGAACACCGGGGAGCTGTTTTTT. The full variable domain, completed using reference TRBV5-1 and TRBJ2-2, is KAGVTQTPRYLIKTRGQQVTLSCSPISGHRSVSWYQQTPGQGLQFLFEYFSETQRNKGNFPGRFSGRQFSNSRSEMNVSTLELGDSALYLCASSLLLVANTGELFFGEGSRLTVL.

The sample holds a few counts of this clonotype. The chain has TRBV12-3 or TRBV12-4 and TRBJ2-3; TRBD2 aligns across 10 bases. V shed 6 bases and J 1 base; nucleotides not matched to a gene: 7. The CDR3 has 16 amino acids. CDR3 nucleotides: TGTGCCAGCAGCACTCAAGGGACTAGCGGCACAGATACGCAGTATTTT. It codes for CASSTQGTSGTDTQYF.

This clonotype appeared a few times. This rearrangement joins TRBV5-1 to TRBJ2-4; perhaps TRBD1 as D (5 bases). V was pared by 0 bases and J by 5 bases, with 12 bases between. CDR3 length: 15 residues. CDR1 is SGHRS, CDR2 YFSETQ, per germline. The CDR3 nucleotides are TGCGCCAGCAGCTTGGATGCAGGGTGGCAAAACATTCAGTACTTC. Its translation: CASSLDAGWQNIQYF.

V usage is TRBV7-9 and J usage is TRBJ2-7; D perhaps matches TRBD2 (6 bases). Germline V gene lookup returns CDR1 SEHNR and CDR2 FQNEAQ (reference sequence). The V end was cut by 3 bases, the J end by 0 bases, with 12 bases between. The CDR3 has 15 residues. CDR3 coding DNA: TGTGCCAGCAGCTTTATAGCGGATCCCTCCTACGAGCAGTACTTC. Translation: CASSFIADPSYEQYF.

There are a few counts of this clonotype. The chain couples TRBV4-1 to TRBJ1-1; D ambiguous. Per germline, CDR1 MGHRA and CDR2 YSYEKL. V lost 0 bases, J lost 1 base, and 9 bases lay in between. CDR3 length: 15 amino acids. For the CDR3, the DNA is TGCGCCAGCAGCCAAGATTCCCAGGAGAACACTGAAGCTTTCTTT. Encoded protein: CASSQDSQENTEAFF.

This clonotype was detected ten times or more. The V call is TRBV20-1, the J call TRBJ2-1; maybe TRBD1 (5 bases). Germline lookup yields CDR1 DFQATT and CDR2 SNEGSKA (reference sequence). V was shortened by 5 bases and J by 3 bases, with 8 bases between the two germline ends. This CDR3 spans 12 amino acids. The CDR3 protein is CSARRGYNEQFF. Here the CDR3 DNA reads TGCAGTGCTCGAAGGGGCTACAATGAGCAGTTCTTC.

CDR3 sequence reads: CSAPGRTAANYGYTF. Written as DNA, the CDR3 is TGCAGTGCTCCGGGTCGGACAGCCGCTAACTATGGCTACACCTTC. The chain carries TRBV20-1 and TRBJ1-2; D may be TRBD1 (6 bases). The CDR3 extends over 15 amino acids. Germline CDR1 reads DFQATT; CDR2 reads SNEGSKA (reference sequence). Trimming pared 5 bases from V and 0 bases from J, leaving 16 bases between.

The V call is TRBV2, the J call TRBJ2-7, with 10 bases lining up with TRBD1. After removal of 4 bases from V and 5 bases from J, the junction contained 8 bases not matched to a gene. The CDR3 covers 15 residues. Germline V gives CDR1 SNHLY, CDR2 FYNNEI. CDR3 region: CASSGYGDRGNEQYF. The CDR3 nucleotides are TGTGCCAGCAGTGGTTATGGGGACAGGGGCAACGAGCAGTACTTC.

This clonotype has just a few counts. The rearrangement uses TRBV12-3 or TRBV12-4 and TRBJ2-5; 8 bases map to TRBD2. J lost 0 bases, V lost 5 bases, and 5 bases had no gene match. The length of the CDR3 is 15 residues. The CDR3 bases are TGTGCCAGCAGTCCAAGCGGGGGAAACCAAGAGACCCAGTACTTC. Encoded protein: CASSPSGGNQETQYF.

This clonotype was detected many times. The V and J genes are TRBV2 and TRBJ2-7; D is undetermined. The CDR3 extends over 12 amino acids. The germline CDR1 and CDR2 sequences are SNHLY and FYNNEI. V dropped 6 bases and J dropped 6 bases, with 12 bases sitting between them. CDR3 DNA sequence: TGTGCCAGCAGGGTGGTCAGGCTCGAGCAGTACTTC. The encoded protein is CASRVVRLEQYF.

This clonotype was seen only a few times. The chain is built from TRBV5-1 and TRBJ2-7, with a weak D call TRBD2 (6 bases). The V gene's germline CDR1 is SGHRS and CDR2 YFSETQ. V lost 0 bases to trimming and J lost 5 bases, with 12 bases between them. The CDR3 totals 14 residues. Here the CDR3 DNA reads TGCGCCAGCAGCTTGGGACTAGTGAGACACGAGCAGTACTTC. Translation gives CASSLGLVRHEQYF.